This is a list of T cell receptor beta chains from one sample in a study of glioma-infiltrating T cells after dendritic cell vaccination. Method: immunoSEQ multiplex PCR; TCRdb's copy keeps in-frame clones and lacks some. The data hold around 100,000 clones, with under 85% observed a single time. The sequencing here drew on blood, taken after dendritic cell vaccination. The receptor set was obtained from a human donor with glioblastoma. CDR3s include the opening cysteine and the closing phenylalanine or tryptophan. D genes are given only for firm matches. The size of a clone is reported for some rows only, either as once, few or many, or as a class for expanded clones.

-	TRBV29-1	-	TRBJ1-4	CSVRSTAGEKLFF	TGCAGCGTTCGATCAACCGCGGGTGAAAAACTGTTTTTT
once	TRBV2	-	TRBJ1-1	CASNVNREHTEAFF	TGTGCCAGCAATGTAAACAGGGAGCACACTGAAGCTTTCTTT
-	TRBV29-1	TRBD2	TRBJ2-3	CSLSGGPDTQYF	TGCAGCCTAAGCGGGGGGCCAGATACGCAGTATTTT
few	TRBV4-3	TRBD1	TRBJ2-3	CASSQDLAGQGRDTQYF	TGCGCCAGCAGCCAAGATCTTGCGGGACAGGGCAGAGATACGCAGTATTTT
-	TRBV6-1	TRBD1	TRBJ2-7	CASSGQDSYEQYF	TGTGCCAGCAGCGGACAGGACTCCTACGAGCAGTACTTC
-	TRBV4-1	TRBD2	TRBJ2-3	CASSQEGLPTDTQYF	TGCGCCAGCAGCCAAGAGGGACTACCCACAGATACGCAGTATTTT
-	TRBV5-1	TRBD2	TRBJ2-5	CASSSSGGAIQETQYF	TGCGCCAGCAGCTCGAGCGGGGGGGCTATACAAGAGACCCAGTACTTC
-	TRBV6-6	TRBD1	TRBJ1-4	CASGTGNEKLFF	TGTGCCAGTGGGACAGGGAATGAAAAACTGTTTTTT
-	TRBV9	-	TRBJ2-3	CASSVTGTYDTQYF	TGTGCCAGCAGCGTTACCGGGACTTACGATACGCAGTATTTT
few	TRBV6-5	-	TRBJ1-2	CASSLHRASGGYTF	TGTGCCAGCAGTCTACACAGGGCTTCGGGTGGCTACACCTTC
-	TRBV9	TRBD1	TRBJ1-1	CASSPPRGGVDTEAFF	TGTGCCAGCAGCCCACCTAGAGGGGGCGTCGACACTGAAGCTTTCTTT
-	TRBV10-3	-	TRBJ2-3	CAISEGGGGTDTQYF	TGTGCCATCAGTGAAGGGGGGGGCGGCACAGATACGCAGTATTTT
once	TRBV14	-	TRBJ1-1	CASSPLGGLNTEAFF	TGCGCCAGCAGCCCCTTAGGGGGATTGAACACTGAAGCTTTCTTT
-	TRBV20-1	-	TRBJ2-7	CSATRVYEQYF	TGCAGTGCAACCAGGGTGTACGAGCAGTACTTC
few	TRBV5-4	TRBD2	TRBJ2-3	CASSAGTRLGGTQYF	TGTGCCAGCTCAGCGGGGACTCGGTTGGGGGGTACGCAGTATTTT
-	TRBV5-4	TRBD1	TRBJ2-5	CASSLGDRGQETQYF	TGTGCCAGCAGCTTAGGGGACAGGGGCCAAGAGACCCAGTACTTC
once	TRBV6-6	-	TRBJ1-2	CASSFSGQNQYGYTF	TGTGCCAGCAGCTTTTCCGGACAGAATCAATATGGCTACACCTTC
-	TRBV27	-	TRBJ1-1	CASSVTGRNTEAFF	TGTGCCAGCAGTGTAACAGGGAGGAACACTGAAGCTTTCTTT
once	TRBV5-1	TRBD1	TRBJ2-5	CASSLATGVQETQYF	TGCGCCAGCAGCTTGGCCACAGGGGTGCAGGAGACCCAGTACTTC
-	TRBV30	TRBD1	TRBJ1-2	CAWNDRAYGYTF	TGTGCCTGGAACGACAGGGCCTATGGCTACACCTTC
once	TRBV18	-	TRBJ2-7	CASSPLLRGGAYEQYF	TGTGCCAGCTCACCACTTCTGAGGGGGGGGGCCTACGAGCAGTACTTC
-	TRBV7-6	-	TRBJ2-7	CASSLSQGSYEQYF	TGTGCCAGCAGCTTGTCACAGGGCTCCTACGAGCAGTACTTC
-	TRBV6-1	TRBD2	TRBJ2-5	CASSEGVAGGYQETQYF	TGTGCCAGCAGTGAAGGTGTCGCGGGGGGATACCAAGAGACCCAGTACTTC
-	TRBV5-4	-	TRBJ1-6	CASSRLNSPLHF	TGTGCCAGCAGCCGGTTGAATTCACCCCTCCACTTT
-	TRBV5-1	-	TRBJ2-5	CASSLVGRDQETQYF	TGCGCCAGCAGCTTGGTCGGCAGGGACCAAGAGACCCAGTACTTC
-	TRBV5-1	-	TRBJ1-4	CASSGAAATNEKLFF	TGCGCCAGCAGTGGGGCCGCGGCAACTAATGAAAAACTGTTTTTT
-	TRBV4-1	-	TRBJ1-2	CASSQESVTDAGGYTF	TGCGCCAGCAGCCAAGAAAGCGTCACGGACGCGGGTGGCTACACCTTC
-	TRBV11-2	-	TRBJ1-4	CASSLGLNEKLFF	TGTGCCAGCAGCTTAGGCCTAAATGAAAAACTGTTTTTT
-	TRBV4-1	-	TRBJ2-3	CASSQGLAGDTDTQYF	TGCGCCAGCAGCCAGGGTTTAGCAGGGGATACAGATACGCAGTATTTT
-	TRBV5-1	TRBD2	TRBJ2-1	CASSSGLAENNEQFF	TGCGCCAGCAGCTCCGGACTAGCGGAGAACAATGAGCAGTTCTTC
-	TRBV5-6	TRBD2	TRBJ2-1	CASSLARGVSYNEQFF	TGTGCCAGCAGCTTGGCTCGGGGGGTTTCCTACAATGAGCAGTTCTTC
few	TRBV7-2	TRBD1	TRBJ1-2	CASSSRQGGGYGYTF	TGTGCCAGCAGCTCGAGACAGGGTGGTGGGTATGGCTACACCTTC
-	TRBV7-2	-	TRBJ1-6	CASSLVALNSPLHF	TGTGCCAGCAGCTTAGTGGCCTTAAATTCACCCCTCCACTTT
-	TRBV9	TRBD1	TRBJ1-6	CASSSGQGAFNSPLHF	TGTGCCAGCAGCTCAGGACAGGGGGCGTTTAATTCACCCCTCCACTTT
-	TRBV6-5	TRBD1	TRBJ1-3	CASRRDRDSGNTIYF	TGTGCCAGCAGACGAGACAGGGATAGTGGAAACACCATATATTTT
-	TRBV29-1	-	TRBJ2-1	CSVHSFSYNEQFF	TGCAGCGTTCACAGTTTCTCCTACAATGAGCAGTTCTTC
-	TRBV20-1	-	TRBJ2-3	CSAPETDTQYF	TGCAGTGCTCCGGAGACAGATACGCAGTATTTT
-	TRBV5-1	-	TRBJ2-5	CASSTGGAGTSETQYF	TGCGCCAGCAGCACAGGGGGCGCAGGGACTAGCGAGACCCAGTACTTC
-	TRBV7-2	TRBD2	TRBJ2-7	CASSLAPVTSGDYEQYF	TGTGCCAGCAGCTTAGCCCCCGTGACTAGCGGGGACTACGAGCAGTACTTC
-	TRBV7-9	TRBD1	TRBJ1-4	CASRDGTGSEKLFF	TGTGCCAGCAGAGATGGGACAGGGAGTGAAAAACTGTTTTTT
-	TRBV6-5	-	TRBJ1-1	CASIGSSGRITEAFF	TGTGCCAGCATAGGGTCTTCGGGAAGGATCACTGAAGCTTTCTTT
-	TRBV7-9	TRBD1	TRBJ2-1	CASSPRTGYNEQFF	TGTGCCAGCAGCCCCCGGACAGGCTACAATGAGCAGTTCTTC
-	TRBV6-6	TRBD1	TRBJ1-6	CASSSGTGKVPPLHF	TGTGCCAGCAGTTCCGGGACAGGGAAAGTTCCACCCCTCCACTTT
-	TRBV25-1	-	TRBJ1-2	CASSESGDLANYGYTF	TGTGCCAGCAGTGAATCGGGAGACTTAGCTAACTATGGCTACACCTTC
-	TRBV4-1	TRBD1	TRBJ2-7	CASSQGTDGNSEQYF	TGCGCCAGCAGCCAGGGGACAGACGGTAACAGCGAGCAGTACTTC
once	TRBV5-1	TRBD1	TRBJ2-2	CASMFIGQGSAGELFF	TGCGCCAGCATGTTTATAGGACAGGGAAGCGCCGGGGAGCTGTTTTTT
-	TRBV5-4	TRBD1	TRBJ1-4	CASSWDRATNEKLFF	TGTGCCAGCAGCTGGGACAGGGCAACTAATGAAAAACTGTTTTTT
-	TRBV7-9	TRBD1	TRBJ1-4	CASSLGGTVPGKLFF	TGTGCCAGCAGCTTAGGGGGGACAGTCCCTGGAAAACTGTTTTTT
-	TRBV7-6	-	TRBJ1-4	CASSLARVGALNEKLFF	TGTGCCAGCAGCTTAGCGCGAGTAGGGGCCCTCAATGAAAAACTGTTTTTT